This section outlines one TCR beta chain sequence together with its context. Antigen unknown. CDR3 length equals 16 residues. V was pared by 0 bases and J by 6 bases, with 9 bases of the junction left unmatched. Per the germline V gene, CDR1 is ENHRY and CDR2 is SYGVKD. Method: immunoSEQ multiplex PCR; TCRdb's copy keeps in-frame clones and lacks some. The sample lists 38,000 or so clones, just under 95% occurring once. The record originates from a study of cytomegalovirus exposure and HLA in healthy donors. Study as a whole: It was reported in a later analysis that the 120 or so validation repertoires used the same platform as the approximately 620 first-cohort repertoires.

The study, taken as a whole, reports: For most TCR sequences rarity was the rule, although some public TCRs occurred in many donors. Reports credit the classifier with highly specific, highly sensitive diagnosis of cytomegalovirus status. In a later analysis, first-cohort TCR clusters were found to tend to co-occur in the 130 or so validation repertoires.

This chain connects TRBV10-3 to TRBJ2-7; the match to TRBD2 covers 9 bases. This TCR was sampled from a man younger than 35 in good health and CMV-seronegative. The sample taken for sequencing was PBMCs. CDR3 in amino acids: CAISESQSGRSREQYF. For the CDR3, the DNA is TGTGCCATCAGTGAGTCCCAGAGCGGGAGGTCTCGCGAGCAGTACTTC.